The following is a T cell receptor (beta chain) sequence with its context. Its antigen remains unknown. Primers included in the PCR were 60 Vbeta and 13 Jbeta primers. In the study's own analysis: In a later analysis, of around 85 million unique beta chains, some 10 million appeared in at least two donors. The assay was immunoSEQ multiplex PCR, and TCRdb's table has in-frame clones only and misses some. D and trimming come from the DNA, and the V and J calls and clone size come from that table. The repertoire holds about 170,000 clones, with over 60% as singletons. This CDR3 has 15 amino acids. Between the trimmed V and J ends, which lost 4 bases and 4 bases, there was a span of 16 bases. Germline V gene data show CDR1 as SGHTA and CDR2 as FQGTGA. These data come from a study of cytomegalovirus exposure and HLA in healthy donors. Study observations and caveats: Other equally common chains were less clonally expanded than HLA-associated TCR beta chains, a later analysis showed. It emerged from a later analysis that several of the most significant clusters appeared to be linked to common viral pathogens.

The TCR was taken from a girl aged 5 to 17 in good health and CMV-seronegative. Sequenced sample: PBMCs. The V and J genes are TRBV7-3 and TRBJ1-2; maybe TRBD1 (6 bases). The CDR3 nucleotides are TGTGCCAGCAGCTCGACTCCGGGACAACTCTATGGCTACACCTTC. Translation gives CASSSTPGQLYGYTF. Combining the CDR3 with reference TRBV7-3 and TRBJ1-2 gives the whole variable domain GAGVSQTPSNKVTEKGKYVELRCDPISGHTALYWYRQSLGQGPEFLIYFQGTGAADDSGLPNDRFFAVRPEGSVSTLKIQRTERGDSAVYLCASSSTPGQLYGYTFGSGTRLTVV.